This T cell receptor beta chain derives from a study of blood T cells in healthy people across ages. This clonotype occurred a few times. The second PCR ran about 6 to 11 cycles with a sample-barcoded 5' primer and J-beta primers. In TCRdb, the 5' RACE reads were re-called with MiXCR into one record per CDR3 protein. This sample has roughly 680,000 distinct CDR3 sequences, with around 21% found just once. The germline CDR1 and CDR2 sequences are SEHNR and FQNEAQ (reference sequence). The CDR3 covers 15 residues. Trimming cost V 1 base and J 0 bases, with 9 bases left between them. The sequence came from a man between 65 and 85 years old in good health. Sequenced input: blood. The chain combines TRBV7-9 with TRBJ1-2; D gene unclear. CDR3 bases: TGTGCCAGCAGCTTAGAGGCGGGCGCTAACTATGGCTACACCTTC. Translation: CASSLEAGANYGYTF.